The 23 T cell receptor beta chains given below trace back to one sample, sequenced in a study of CD8 T cells in ankylosing spondylitis. TCRdb ran MiXCR on the 5' RACE reads and lists one entry per CDR3 protein. The profile shows 90,000 to 120,000 distinct CDR3 sequences, less than 25% of them singletons. The sequenced sample consisted of synovial fluid, either unsorted or a sorted T cell fraction (not recorded which). All receptors derive from a male donor with ankylosing spondylitis.

Notes on this clonotype: A single base separates this from a much larger clone, so it may be a read error. The V gene is TRBV5-1, the J gene TRBJ2-5; possibly TRBD1 for D (5 bases). This CDR3 contains 12 residues. Germline loops: CDR1 SGHRS, CDR2 YFSETQ. The V end lost 0 bases, the J end lost 6 bases, and 6 bases lay between the germline ends. The CDR3 DNA follows: TGCGCCAGCAGCTTGGAGGGGAAGACCCAGTACTTC. Translated: CASSLEGKTQYF.

Details on this clonotype: A much larger clone differs by one base, so this may be a read error. The V and J genes are TRBV7-9 and TRBJ1-3; D gene uncertain. Trimming took off 5 bases at V and 0 bases at J, with 5 bases between the two ends. The CDR3 covers 13 residues. CDR1 SEHNR and CDR2 FQNEAQ come from the germline V gene (reference sequence). CDR3: CASSTTSGNTIYF. As DNA, the CDR3 is TGTGCCAGCAGCACAACCTCTGGAAACACCATATATTTT.

This clonotype was counted only a few times. V and J are TRBV28 and TRBJ1-1, with 7 positions matching TRBD1. This CDR3 has 16 residues. Germline values: CDR1 MDHEN, CDR2 SYDVKM. V shed 6 bases and J 1 base; nucleotides not matched to a gene: 11. DNA of the CDR3: TGTGCCAGCAGCCGAGCCTACAGGGGACGGAACACTGAAGCTTTCTTT. Translation: CASSRAYRGRNTEAFF.

This chain uses TRBV9 with TRBJ2-1, with D maybe TRBD2 (6 bases). The CDR3 length is 15 residues. Trimming pared 1 base from V and 4 bases from J, leaving 12 bases between. Germline V gives CDR1 SGDLS, CDR2 YYNGEE. The CDR3 sequence is CASSVIAEPYNEQFF. The CDR3 DNA is TGTGCCAGCAGCGTAATAGCGGAGCCTTACAATGAGCAGTTCTTC.

The chain recombines TRBV5-1 with TRBJ2-1; no clear D. Per germline, CDR1 SGHRS and CDR2 YFSETQ. The CDR3 has 11 amino acids. Trimming took 6 bases from V and 5 from J, leaving 6 bases between them. CDR3 in DNA: TGCGCCAGCATCGACAACAATGAGCAGTTCTTC. It is translated as CASIDNNEQFF.

This clonotype was recorded a few times. The rearrangement uses TRBV2 and TRBJ1-5, with a possible D match to TRBD1 (5 bases). This CDR3 is 14 amino acids long. Germline loops: CDR1 SNHLY, CDR2 FYNNEI. Trimming stripped 2 bases from V and 7 bases from J, with 12 bases between. CDR3 loop: CASSESYTGQPQHF. The CDR3 region has the DNA TGTGCCAGCAGTGAAAGTTATACAGGACAGCCCCAGCATTTT.

The V gene is TRBV5-6, the J gene TRBJ1-1; D remains unclear. The CDR3 has 14 residues. The germline CDR1 and CDR2 sequences are SGHDT and YYEEEE. V dropped 4 bases and J dropped 1 base, with 11 bases sitting between them. Here the CDR3 DNA reads TGTGCCAGCAGCATACCGACCCGGAACACTGAAGCTTTCTTT. It encodes CASSIPTRNTEAFF.

The chain uses TRBV11-2 and TRBJ1-1; TRBD1 is a possible D gene (6 bases). The V gene lost 5 bases and the J gene lost 1 base, with 17 bases spanning the gap. The CDR3 covers 16 residues. The germline CDR1 and CDR2 sequences are SGHAT and FQNNGV. In DNA, the CDR3 is TGTGCCAGCAGCCCCGGGCCCAGGGGATCGAACACTGAAGCTTTCTTT. Protein product: CASSPGPRGSNTEAFF.

This clonotype occurred a few times. The chain has TRBV7-8 and TRBJ2-3, with unresolved D. Trimming removed 1 base from V and 3 bases from J, with 8 bases in between. Per germline, CDR1 SGHVS and CDR2 FQNEAQ. The CDR3 runs 14 residues. CDR3 residues: CASSLEWNTDTQYF. The CDR3 DNA reads TGTGCCAGCAGCTTAGAATGGAATACAGATACGCAGTATTTT.

This clonotype was found a few times. The V and J genes are TRBV5-1 and TRBJ1-1, with 8 bases fitting TRBD1. After removal of 3 bases from V and 5 bases from J, the junction contained 12 bases not matched to a gene. Per germline, CDR1 SGHRS and CDR2 YFSETQ. The CDR3 extends over 16 amino acids. As DNA, the CDR3 is TGCGCCAGCAGCTACAGGCAGGGGGCCGTGGGGACTGAAGCTTTCTTT. It specifies CASSYRQGAVGTEAFF.

This clonotype was counted a few times. The genes are TRBV20-1 and TRBJ2-7; the D call may be TRBD1 or TRBD2 (5 bases each). Looked up from germline, CDR1 is DFQATT and CDR2 is SNEGSKA (reference sequence). CDR3 length: 14 amino acids. The ends were cut back, 4 bases at V and 4 bases at J, with 17 bases in the middle. CDR3 sequence (DNA): TGCAGTGCTACGGGGCCAGGTAGCATGTACGAGCAGTACGTC. This codes for CSATGPGSMYEQYV.

This clonotype was observed a handful of times. The chain recombines TRBV5-1 with TRBJ2-2; D is unresolved. In germline, CDR1 is SGHRS, CDR2 YFSETQ. The CDR3 is made up of 16 amino acids. The V end lost 1 base, the J end lost 0 bases, and 10 bases lay between the germline ends. The CDR3 loop is CASSLRSGTNTGELFF. CDR3 coding DNA: TGCGCCAGCAGCTTGAGGTCGGGTACGAACACCGGGGAGCTGTTTTTT.

This clonotype was detected only a few times. V is TRBV20-1 and J is TRBJ2-2, with 10 bases lining up with TRBD2. J lost 6 bases, V lost 6 bases, and 4 bases had no gene match. The length of the CDR3 is 13 residues. Germline CDR1 reads DFQATT; CDR2 reads SNEGSKA (reference sequence). The CDR3 DNA is TGCAGTGCCACTAGCGGGATCGCCGGGGAGCTGTTTTTT. This encodes CSATSGIAGELFF.

This clonotype was seen more than once but under ten times. The chain combines TRBV7-9 with TRBJ2-1; a weak D match, TRBD2 (5 bases). The CDR3 spans 11 residues. Germline CDR1 reads SEHNR; CDR2 reads FQNEAQ (reference sequence). V was cut by 8 bases and J by 6 bases, with 8 bases left in between. The CDR3 here is CASGAVNEQFF. The DNA of the CDR3 is TGTGCCAGCGGAGCGGTCAATGAGCAGTTCTTC.

The table lists this clonotype with a few counts. An end of the junction does not agree with germline; a read error may underlie this. The chain combines TRBV19 with TRBJ2-1, with 7 bases matching TRBD1. Germline CDR1 LNHDA, CDR2 SQIVND (reference sequence). This CDR3 is built from 13 residues. CDR3 DNA: TGTGCCAGTAGTCGCTTACGGGACAGAGGGTTTCGCTTC. Translating gives CASSRLRDRGFRF.

V and J are TRBV6-1 and TRBJ2-6; the D gene is possibly TRBD2 (5 bases). CDR1 and CDR2 (germline): MNHNS, SASEGT. The V gene lost 1 base and the J gene lost 1 base, with 5 bases spanning the gap. The CDR3 length is 15 residues. The CDR3 here is CASSEGGSGANVLTF. The CDR3 DNA sequence: TGTGCCAGCAGTGAAGGAGGGTCTGGGGCCAACGTCCTGACTTTC.

The rearrangement links TRBV20-1 to TRBJ2-1, with D tentatively TRBD2 (5 bases). Germline CDR1 DFQATT, CDR2 SNEGSKA (reference sequence). Trimming removed 0 bases at V and 8 bases at J, with 17 bases between. CDR3 length: 15 residues. The DNA for the CDR3 is TGCAGTGCTAGAGATCTGGCGAAATATAGCGATGAGCAGTTCTTC. Amino acids: CSARDLAKYSDEQFF.

The chain carries TRBV4-2 and TRBJ2-3, with D unclear. Germline CDR1 and CDR2: LGHNA and YNFKEQ. The germline V and J ends were trimmed by 1 base and 1 base, with 9 bases remaining between them. CDR3 size: 15 residues. The CDR3 reads CASSQAPRGTDTQYF. CDR3 nucleotide sequence: TGTGCCAGCAGCCAAGCTCCCCGGGGCACAGATACGCAGTATTTT.

A few counts support this clonotype. The gene calls are TRBV6-1 and TRBJ2-3, with 9 bases that match TRBD2. The CDR3 length is 13 residues. Per germline, CDR1 MNHNS and CDR2 SASEGT. The ends lost 10 bases at V and 1 base at J; junction bases unmatched: 3. The CDR3 reads CATRTSGTDTQYF. In DNA form, the CDR3 reads TGTGCCACCCGGACTAGCGGCACAGATACGCAGTATTTT.

The chain combines TRBV18 with TRBJ2-7, with a weak D call TRBD1 (6 bases). The ends were cut back, 3 bases at V and 3 bases at J, with 12 bases in the middle. CDR1 is KGHSH, CDR2 LQKENI, per germline. The CDR3 length is 14 residues. The CDR3 spells CASSPTTGNYEQYV. The CDR3 DNA reads TGTGCCAGCTCACCCACCACAGGGAACTACGAGCAGTACGTC.

This clonotype has just a few counts. The J gene is TRBJ2-7, the V gene TRBV29-1; 9 positions agree with TRBD1. In germline, CDR1 is SQVTM, CDR2 ANQGSEA. After removal of 5 bases from V and 6 bases from J, the junction contained 11 bases not matched to a gene. This CDR3 is 14 amino acids long. The CDR3 coding sequence is TGCAGCGTTTCCGACACCGGGACAGGGAGCGAGCAGTACTTC. Translated: CSVSDTGTGSEQYF.

The V and J genes are TRBV11-2 and TRBJ1-1; D unclear. The length of the CDR3 is 12 residues. Germline lookup yields CDR1 SGHAT and CDR2 FQNNGV. V lost 1 base and J 8 bases, leaving 8 bases between the germline ends. This chain's CDR3 is CASSLVRLEAFF. The CDR3 DNA sequence: TGTGCCAGCAGCTTAGTCCGGCTCGAAGCTTTCTTT.

V is TRBV12-3 or TRBV12-4 and J is TRBJ2-1; TRBD2 agrees at 7 bases. The CDR3 runs 16 residues. Trimming at V came to 6 bases and at J to 0 bases, leaving 8 bases not matched to a gene. The CDR3 DNA sequence: TGTGCCAGCAGCCCCTTAGGGAGGGGCTCCTACAATGAGCAGTTCTTC. It is translated as CASSPLGRGSYNEQFF.